This T cell receptor (beta chain) was sequenced during a study of cytomegalovirus exposure and HLA in healthy donors. The CDR3 is 14 amino acids. Germline loops: CDR1 PRHDT, CDR2 FYEKMQ (reference sequence). Losses at the gene ends were 4 bases for V and 4 bases for J; bases not matched to a gene: 6. On this clone itself: The antigen is unknown.

General study results and limits: It was taken for granted in presence/absence analyses that sequencing depth across donors was roughly uniform.

60 Vbeta and 13 Jbeta primers were used in PCR. TCRdb keeps only in-frame clones here, not all; method: immunoSEQ multiplex PCR. The sample spans about 48,000 clones; the ten largest clones claim less than 1.2%. The sample taken for sequencing was PBMCs. This chain uses TRBV13 with TRBJ1-1, with 7 bases aligning to TRBD1. This receptor was identified in a middle-aged woman in good health and CMV-seronegative. CDR3 nucleotides: TGTGCCAGCAGCTCTGATGCAGGGGGCACTGAAGCTTTCTTT. Residues: CASSSDAGGTEAFF.